The 4 T cell receptor beta chains given below trace back to one sample, sequenced in a study of T cells in Graves' hyperthyroidism and ophthalmopathy (dated by TCRdb to the late 2010s). Receptor amplification or capture employed multiplex PCR. The run used an Illumina HiSeq 2000. The TCR beta CDR3 regions were amplified from RNA transcripts. For the first round of RT-PCR on the TCR CDR3, the HTBI primer set was used together with the Qiagen OneStep RT-PCR kit. The public reads were reanalyzed by TCRdb: fastp trimming at Q25, MiXCR alignment, in-frame beta chains only. Entries that share a CDR3 protein sequence are merged under the most common genes and DNA. The sample has roughly 350,000 distinct CDR3 sequences on record, roughly 13% of them singletons. Together, the top ten hold roughly 35% of the sample. Sequencing used blood. Source of these receptors: a woman aged 40 to 50 with Graves' ophthalmopathy.

This clonotype appeared many times. CDR3 DNA sequence: TGTGCCAGCAGTGAGGGCCCGAGCACCGGGGAGCTGTTTTTT. Translating it yields CASSEGPSTGELFF. The chain has TRBV6-1 and TRBJ2-2; no reliable D call. Germline V gene lookup returns CDR1 MNHNS and CDR2 SASEGT. The CDR3 runs 14 residues. Trimming removed 3 bases at V and 4 bases at J, with 9 bases between.

This clonotype was recorded many times. The chain joins TRBV2 to TRBJ2-5, with D unclear. Trimming shortened V by 2 bases and J by 9 bases, and 10 bases separated the two germline ends. The CDR3 has 12 residues. Germline CDR1 is SNHLY and CDR2 is FYNNEI. Written as DNA, the CDR3 is TGTGCCAGCAGTGAACATCTCCGTGCCCAGTACTTC. It specifies CASSEHLRAQYF.

The table lists this clonotype with a few counts. This sequence joins TRBV3-1 and TRBJ2-5; D is perhaps TRBD1 (5 bases). This CDR3 is built from 15 residues. Germline V gene lookup returns CDR1 LGHDT and CDR2 YNNKEL (reference sequence). V shed 2 bases and J shed 5 bases, with 15 bases lying between them. CDR3 nucleotide sequence: TGTGCCAGCAGCCAATATAGCCTTGGGGCTGAGACCCAGTACTTC. This translates into CASSQYSLGAETQYF.

This clonotype was counted many times. As DNA, the CDR3 is TGTGCCACCAGTGATTCGGGACAAGGTGGAAAACTGTTTTTT. Protein product: CATSDSGQGGKLFF. The chain employs TRBV24-1 and TRBJ1-4; a weak D match, TRBD1 (6 bases). CDR3 length: 14 residues. CDR1 KGHDR and CDR2 SFDVKD come from the germline V gene. Trimming stripped 2 bases from V and 10 bases from J, with 13 bases between.